Below are 6 T cell receptor beta chains sequenced from a single sample in a study of neurological immune-mediated disorders. Time point in this sample: longitudinal time-point 2. Using its own MiXCR run on the 5' RACE reads, TCRdb lists one record per CDR3 protein. Here the sample spans some 87,000 distinct CDR3 sequences, approximately 13% being singletons. The specimen sequenced was PBMCs. The source is a female donor with HTLV-1-associated myelopathy (HAM/TSP).

This clonotype was seen repeatedly, ten times or more. The V call is TRBV19, the J call TRBJ2-7; no clear D gene. The V gene lost 5 bases and the J gene lost 12 bases, with 14 bases spanning the gap. Germline V gene data show CDR1 as LNHDA and CDR2 as SQIVND (reference sequence). The CDR3 length is 11 residues. CDR3 DNA sequence: TGTGCCAGTAGTTTTAGGTCAGAGTGGTACTTC. Translating gives CASSFRSEWYF. Looking up the rest from reference TRBV19 and TRBJ2-7 gives the full variable domain: DGGITQSPKYLFRKEGQNVTLSCEQNLNHDAMYWYRQDPGQGLRLIYYSQIVNDFQKGDIAEGYSVSREKKESFPLTVTSAQKNPTAFYLCASSFRSEWYFGPGTRLTVT.

In its sample, this clonotype was seen many times. This chain connects TRBV10-1 to TRBJ2-3; unclear D gene. V lost 0 bases, J lost 2 bases, and 3 bases lay in between. This CDR3 is 13 amino acids long. The germline V gene has CDR1 WNHNN and CDR2 SYGVQD (reference sequence). The CDR3: CASSESTTDTQYF. CDR3 nucleotide sequence: TGCGCCAGCAGTGAGTCGACCACAGATACGCAGTATTTT.

This clonotype was seen repeatedly, ten times or more. The V gene is TRBV5-1, the J gene TRBJ1-3; D not certain. Germline CDR1 is SGHRS and CDR2 is YFSETQ. The CDR3 is 14 amino acids. With 1 base removed from V and 0 bases from J, the gap between germline ends came to 5 bases. CDR3 in DNA: TGCGCCAGCAGCTTGTGGAGCTCTGGAAACACCATATATTTT. This codes for CASSLWSSGNTIYF. Combining the CDR3 with reference TRBV5-1 and TRBJ1-3 gives the whole variable domain KAGVTQTPRYLIKTRGQQVTLSCSPISGHRSVSWYQQTPGQGLQFLFEYFSETQRNKGNFPGRFSGRQFSNSRSEMNVSTLELGDSALYLCASSLWSSGNTIYFGEGSWLTVV.

This clonotype showed up many times. V gene TRBV7-2 combines with J gene TRBJ1-2; 8 nucleotides match TRBD1. Germline assignment: CDR1 SGHTA and CDR2 FQGNSA. J lost 5 bases, V lost 6 bases, and 11 bases had no gene match. The length of the CDR3 is 15 residues. CDR3 region: CASSSYGTGIYGYTF. The CDR3 DNA reads TGTGCCAGCAGTTCATACGGGACAGGCATATATGGCTACACCTTC.

Many counts were recorded for this clonotype. The gene calls are TRBV4-1 and TRBJ2-7; 7 bases are a match to TRBD2. The germline V gene encodes CDR1 MGHRA and CDR2 YSYEKL. The V gene end was trimmed by 3 bases and the J gene end by 2 bases; junction bases not matched to a gene: 10. The CDR3 length is 16 residues. CDR3 nucleotides: TGCGCCAGCAGCCAGCGGACGGCTAGCGGTGCCTACGAGCAGTACTTC. Protein product: CASSQRTASGAYEQYF.

This clonotype was counted a few times. The chain joins TRBV10-3 to TRBJ2-3; D not certain. Germline V gene lookup returns CDR1 ENHRY and CDR2 SYGVKD. This CDR3 has 16 residues. With 0 bases removed from V and 5 bases from J, the gap between germline ends came to 15 bases. The CDR3 nucleotides are TGTGCCATCAGTGAGTCTGTGGGGTTCATCGAAGATACGCAGTATTTT. This gives the protein CAISESVGFIEDTQYF.